This entry concerns a single T cell receptor (beta chain). Germline assignment: CDR1 SGHAT and CDR2 FQNNGV. The CDR3 is 15 amino acids. These data belong to a study of T cells expressing NK-cell markers. TCRdb reprocessed the 5' RACE reads and reports one entry per CDR3 protein, with no DNA. Recorded for this sample: about 160,000 distinct CDR3 sequences. Material for sequencing was blood T cells: a sorted CD56 or NKG2C T cell subset, CD4+ or CD8+ T cells, or bulk PBMC T cells (not recorded which). V gene TRBV11-2 combines with J gene TRBJ2-5; lacking DNA, the TRBD1 call made by TCRdb goes unchecked. The source of this sequence is a man between 18 and 69 years old in good health. The CDR3 region is CASSPPFGAPETQYF.